This T cell receptor (beta chain) was observed in a study of OX40 agonist ivuxolimab in advanced cancers. Looking at the study overall: Ivuxolimab, which targeted the costimulatory receptor OX40 (CD134), was an agonistic, fully human IgG2 monoclonal antibody. Intravenous ivuxolimab was administered to patients every 2 weeks at six dose levels: 0.01, 0.1, 0.3, 1.5, 3 and 10 mg/kg. Among the 52 dose-escalation patients, around 19 had hepatocellular carcinoma, approximately 15 melanoma, 9 renal cell carcinoma and 9 head and neck cancer. In the dose-escalation cohort, 82.7% of patients were male, and the mean age was approximately 60 years, with a range of roughly 20 to 79. Patients were allowed to have had prior anti-PD-1, anti-PD-L1 or anti-CTLA-4 therapy, and around 43% of the dose-escalation patients had been treated with checkpoint inhibitors. Partial responses were achieved by three dose-escalation patients, of whom one had hepatocellular carcinoma and two had cutaneous melanoma. Peripheral TCRbeta sequencing was intended to test whether TCR sequence diversity was altered and clonal T-cell expansion was caused by ivuxolimab. The monotherapy dose-escalation portion (N ≈ 55 patients) of the phase I ivuxolimab trial is reported in the paper. Summary of the overall study and its limitations: After ivuxolimab, expanded clones were on average more numerous among CD8+ T cells than among CD4+ T cells. Low levels of normalized T-cell clonal expansion were also shown by some nonresponding patients. The antigen specificity of the peripheral T cells that underwent clonal expansion was not determined. In the 0.1-3.0 mg/kg groups, partial responders had among the lowest normalized peripheral clonal expansion, particularly in CD8+ T cells. At doses from 0.1 to 3.0 mg/kg, clonal expansion was seen in both CD4+ and CD8+ blood T cells between baseline and week 6.

Concerning this clone itself: Its antigen is not yet known. Base qualities are not recorded, but no much larger clone differs from it by a single base.

For sequencing of the TCRbeta CDR3 region, genomic DNA was extracted from the sorted cells. The immunoSEQ Assay was used for sequencing of TCRbeta CDR3 regions. TCRdb's version of the immuneACCESS table is confined to in-frame rearrangements and falls short of the full clone set. An unresolved V gene accounts for under half of the shortfall where checked; the remainder is of unknown origin. Here the sample has around 34,000 clones; 80% to 90% occur a single time. Around 41% of the sample lies in the top ten. The trial excluded patients who had a history of autoimmune disease or who were on systemic immunosuppression. In every dose cohort, peripheral blood was drawn for TCR sequencing at baseline, cycle 4 day 1, and cycle 7 day 1. The samples were drawn from a first-in-human, open-label, multicenter phase I dose-escalation trial of ivuxolimab. The trial enrolled adults with locally advanced or metastatic head and neck squamous cell, hepatocellular, melanoma or renal cell carcinoma. Before TCR sequencing, CD4+ and CD8+ T cells were separately sorted from peripheral blood.

The sample was CD4+ or CD8+ T cells sorted from blood, taken in a trial of the OX40 agonist ivuxolimab. The TCR originated in an adult with an advanced solid tumor such as melanoma, head and neck, liver or kidney cancer.

The nucleotide sequence is TGTGCCAGCAGCTTGGCGGGTTTCACAGATACGCAGTATTTT. It translates as CASSLAGFTDTQYF. In this chain, TRBV5-4 is recombined with TRBJ2-3; the D gene cannot be resolved reliably. V is reduced by 0 bases and J by 2 bases, leaving a spacing of 7 bases between them. Reading from cysteine to phenylalanine, the CDR3 counts 14 amino acids. Only the CDR3 DNA is retained, 42 bases long and in frame from the first base. The germline V gene (reference sequence) provides CDR1 SGHNT and CDR2 YYREEE.